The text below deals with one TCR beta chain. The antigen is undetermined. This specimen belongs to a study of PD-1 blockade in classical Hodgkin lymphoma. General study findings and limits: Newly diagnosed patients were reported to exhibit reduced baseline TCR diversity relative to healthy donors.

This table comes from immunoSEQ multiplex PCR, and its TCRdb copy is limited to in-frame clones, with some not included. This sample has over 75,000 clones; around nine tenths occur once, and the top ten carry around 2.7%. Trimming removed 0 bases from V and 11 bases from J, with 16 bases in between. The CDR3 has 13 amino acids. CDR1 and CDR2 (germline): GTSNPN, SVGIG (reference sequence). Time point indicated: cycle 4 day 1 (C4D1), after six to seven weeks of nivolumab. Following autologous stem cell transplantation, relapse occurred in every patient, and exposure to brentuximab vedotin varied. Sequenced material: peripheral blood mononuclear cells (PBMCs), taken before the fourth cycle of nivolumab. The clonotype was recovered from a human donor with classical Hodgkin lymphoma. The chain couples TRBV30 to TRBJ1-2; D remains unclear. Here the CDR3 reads CAWSVEAGLGYTF. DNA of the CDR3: TGTGCCTGGAGTGTAGAGGCGGGTTTGGGATACACCTTC.